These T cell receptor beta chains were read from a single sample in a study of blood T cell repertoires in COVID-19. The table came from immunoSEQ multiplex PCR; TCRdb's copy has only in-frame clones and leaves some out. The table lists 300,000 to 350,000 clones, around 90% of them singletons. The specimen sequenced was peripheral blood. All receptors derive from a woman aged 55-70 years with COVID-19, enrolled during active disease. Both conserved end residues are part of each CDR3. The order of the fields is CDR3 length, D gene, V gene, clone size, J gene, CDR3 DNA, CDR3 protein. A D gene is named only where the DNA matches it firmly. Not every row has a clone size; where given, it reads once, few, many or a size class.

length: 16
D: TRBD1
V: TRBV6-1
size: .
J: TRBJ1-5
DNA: TGTGCCAGCAGTGGCAACCACAGGGGGCCGGGTCAGCCCCAGCATTTT
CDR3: CASSGNHRGPGQPQHF

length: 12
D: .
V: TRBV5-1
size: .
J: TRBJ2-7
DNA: TGCGCCAGCAGCTTGTCAACGGGCGAGCAGTACTTC
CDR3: CASSLSTGEQYF

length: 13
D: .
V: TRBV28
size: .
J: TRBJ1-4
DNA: TGTGCCAGCAGATTCCCCGGGGAGACCGGGGTGTTTTTT
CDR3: CASRFPGETGVFF

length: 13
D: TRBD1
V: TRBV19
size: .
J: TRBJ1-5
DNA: TGTGCCAGCCACAACAGGGGTCTACAGCCCCAGCATTTT
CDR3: CASHNRGLQPQHF

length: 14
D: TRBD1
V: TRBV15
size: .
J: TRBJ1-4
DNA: TGTGCCGCCAGCACAGGGGGTCTTAATGAAAAACTGTTTTTT
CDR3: CAASTGGLNEKLFF

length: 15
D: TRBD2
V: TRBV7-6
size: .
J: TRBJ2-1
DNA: TGTGCCAGCAGCTTAGGGGTAGCGGGGGAACCCGAGCAGTTCTTC
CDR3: CASSLGVAGEPEQFF

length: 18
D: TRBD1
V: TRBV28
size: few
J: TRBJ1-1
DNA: TGTGCCAGCAGTTTGAGGGGACAGGGAAGGTTGGTGAACACTGAAGCTTTCTTT
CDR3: CASSLRGQGRLVNTEAFF

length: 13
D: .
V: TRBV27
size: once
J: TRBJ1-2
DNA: TGTGCCAGCACGGCCGAGCAGGGCTATGGCTACACCTTC
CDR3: CASTAEQGYGYTF

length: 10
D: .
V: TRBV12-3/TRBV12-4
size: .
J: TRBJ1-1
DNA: TGTGCCAGCAGCCGGGGGGGGTCTTTCTTT
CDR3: CASSRGGSFF

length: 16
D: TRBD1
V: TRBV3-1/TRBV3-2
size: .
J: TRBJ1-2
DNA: TGTGCCAGCAGCCTCCTACAGGGGGCGGTCTTCTATGGCTACACCTTC
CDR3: CASSLLQGAVFYGYTF

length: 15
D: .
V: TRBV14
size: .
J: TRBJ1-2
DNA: TGTGCCAGCAGCCCCCGGCGGGCAGCCTCCTGGGGCTACACCTTC
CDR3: CASSPRRAASWGYTF

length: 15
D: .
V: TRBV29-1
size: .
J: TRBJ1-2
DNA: TGCAGCGTTGAAGACCGGGACACCTCGTTCTATGGCTACACCTTC
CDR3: CSVEDRDTSFYGYTF

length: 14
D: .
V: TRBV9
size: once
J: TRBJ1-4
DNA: TGTGCCAGCAGCGAGCACAGGGCGGCTGAAAAACTGTTTTTT
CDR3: CASSEHRAAEKLFF

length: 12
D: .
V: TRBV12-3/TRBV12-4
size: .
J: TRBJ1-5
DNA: TGTGCCAGCATGAGGGGCAATCAGCCCCAGCATTTT
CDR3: CASMRGNQPQHF

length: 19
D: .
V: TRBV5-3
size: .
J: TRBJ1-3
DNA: TGTGCCAGAAGCTTGGAAGTCGAAGTTCTATCGGGCGGGGGAAACACCATATATTTT
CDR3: CARSLEVEVLSGGGNTIYF

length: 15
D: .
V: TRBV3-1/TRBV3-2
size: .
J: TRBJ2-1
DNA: TGTGCCAGCAGCCAATATTCTTCTCGGGGTAATGAGCAGTTCTTC
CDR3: CASSQYSSRGNEQFF

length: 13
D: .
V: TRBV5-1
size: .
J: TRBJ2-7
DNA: TGCGCCAGCAGCTTAGCGGCTACCTACGAGCAGTACTTC
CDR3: CASSLAATYEQYF

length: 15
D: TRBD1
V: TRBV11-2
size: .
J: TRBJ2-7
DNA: TGTGCCAGCAGCCTATGGACAGGGGGCTTCGCCGAGCAGTACTTC
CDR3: CASSLWTGGFAEQYF

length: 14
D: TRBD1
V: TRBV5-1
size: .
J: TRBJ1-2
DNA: TGCGCCAGCAGCGCCACCGGGACAGGCTATGGCTACACCTTC
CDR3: CASSATGTGYGYTF

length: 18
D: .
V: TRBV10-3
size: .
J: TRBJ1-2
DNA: TGTGCCATCAAGAGGGTCGGGACCGGGAGAATGGCGGACTATGGCTACACCTTC
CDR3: CAIKRVGTGRMADYGYTF

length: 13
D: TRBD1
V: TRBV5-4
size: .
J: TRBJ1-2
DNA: TGTGCCAGCAGGACTACAGGGGGATATGGCTACACCTTC
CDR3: CASRTTGGYGYTF

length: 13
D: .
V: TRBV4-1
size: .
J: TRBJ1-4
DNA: TGCGCCAGCAGCCAAGATGCGGGCCCCAAACTGTTTTTT
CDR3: CASSQDAGPKLFF

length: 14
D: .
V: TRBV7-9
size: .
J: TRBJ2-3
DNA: TGTGCCAGCAGCTACACAGCAAACACAGATACGCAGTATTTT
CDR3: CASSYTANTDTQYF

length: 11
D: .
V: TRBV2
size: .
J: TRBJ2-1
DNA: TGTGCCAGCAGTGGGGGCAGGGGAGAGTTCTTC
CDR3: CASSGGRGEFF

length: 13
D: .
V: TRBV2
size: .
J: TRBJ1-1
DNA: TGTGCCAGCAGTACAGGTTGGAACACTGAAGCTTTCTTT
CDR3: CASSTGWNTEAFF

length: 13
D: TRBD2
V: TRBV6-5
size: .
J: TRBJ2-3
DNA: TGTGCCAGTTTCCGGGGGGGCACAGATACGCAGTATTTT
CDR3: CASFRGGTDTQYF

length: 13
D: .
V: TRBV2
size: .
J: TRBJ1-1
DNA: TGTGCCAGCACGGGAGAAGTTCACAGTGAAGCTTTCTTT
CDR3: CASTGEVHSEAFF

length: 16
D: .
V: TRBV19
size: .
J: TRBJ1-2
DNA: TGTGCCAGTACCCCGCCCTACGGCAGGGTGAACTATGGCTACACCTTC
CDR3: CASTPPYGRVNYGYTF

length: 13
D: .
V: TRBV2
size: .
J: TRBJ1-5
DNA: TGTGCCAGCAGGACAGTTTACAATCAGCCCCAGCATTTT
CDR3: CASRTVYNQPQHF

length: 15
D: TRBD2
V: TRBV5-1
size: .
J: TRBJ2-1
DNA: TGCGCCAGCAGCCATCCTAGCGGGGGGTACAATGAGCAGTTCTTC
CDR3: CASSHPSGGYNEQFF

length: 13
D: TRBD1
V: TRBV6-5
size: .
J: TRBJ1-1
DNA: TGTGCCAGCAGTCAACAGGGGTCCACTGAAGCTTTCTTT
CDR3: CASSQQGSTEAFF

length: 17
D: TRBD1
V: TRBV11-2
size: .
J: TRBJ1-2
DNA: TGTGCCAGCAGCTTAGGGACGACAGGGAAGATCCGAGATGGCTACACCTTC
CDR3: CASSLGTTGKIRDGYTF

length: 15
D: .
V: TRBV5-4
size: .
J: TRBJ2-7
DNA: TGTGCCAGCAGGGTGGGGCCTGCCTCCACCTACGAGCAGTACTTC
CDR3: CASRVGPASTYEQYF

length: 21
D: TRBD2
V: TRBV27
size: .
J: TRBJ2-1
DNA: TGTGCCAGCAGTTTATCGAGGTTATGGCGGGGGGGACTCGGCTCCTACAATGAGCAGTTCTTC
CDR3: CASSLSRLWRGGLGSYNEQFF

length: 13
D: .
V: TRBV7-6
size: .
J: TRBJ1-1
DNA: TGTGCCAGCAGCTCAAACAGAGTTGCTGAAGCTTTCTTT
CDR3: CASSSNRVAEAFF